Given below is one T cell receptor (beta chain) in context. Its antigen is as yet unknown. The sample originates from a study of cytomegalovirus exposure and HLA in healthy donors. V lost 5 bases to trimming and J lost 6 bases; unmatched junction nucleotides: 8. The germline gives CDR1 SGHVS, CDR2 FQNEAQ. The CDR3 is 16 amino acids. The PCR was carried out with 60 Vbeta primers and 13 Jbeta primers. Repertoires were generated with immunoSEQ multiplex PCR, while TCRdb's copy carries only in-frame clones and drops some. The sample holds 140,000 to 150,000 clones, around 80% seen once. Study conclusions and caveats: Researchers reported in a later analysis that a missense DCLRE1C variant was tied to TCR beta V- and J-gene trimming.

V and J are TRBV7-8 and TRBJ1-5; TRBD1 agrees at 12 bases. The sequence was collected from a man in his forties in good health and CMV-seronegative. The source material was PBMCs. The CDR3 sequence is CASSPGTGGYSQPQHF. The CDR3, as DNA: TGTGCCAGCAGCCCAGGGACAGGGGGCTATTCTCAGCCCCAGCATTTT.